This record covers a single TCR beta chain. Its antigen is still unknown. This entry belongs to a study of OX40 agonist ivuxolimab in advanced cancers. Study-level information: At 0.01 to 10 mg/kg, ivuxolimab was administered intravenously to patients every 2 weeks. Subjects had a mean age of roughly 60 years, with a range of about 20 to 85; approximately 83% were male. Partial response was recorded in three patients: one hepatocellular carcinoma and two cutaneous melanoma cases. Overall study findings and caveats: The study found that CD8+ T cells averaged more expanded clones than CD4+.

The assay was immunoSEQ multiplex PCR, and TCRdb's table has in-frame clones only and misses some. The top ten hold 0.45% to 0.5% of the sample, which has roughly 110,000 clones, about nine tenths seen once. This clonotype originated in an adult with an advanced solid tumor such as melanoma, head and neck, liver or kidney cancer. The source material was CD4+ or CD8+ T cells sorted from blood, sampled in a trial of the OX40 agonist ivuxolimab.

The CDR3 reads CASSLPRGTQYF. CDR3 bases: TGTGCCAGCAGCTTACCCCGAGGGACCCAGTACTTC. The genes are TRBV7-2 and TRBJ2-5; D call uncertain. The CDR3 is 12 residues long. The germline V and J ends were trimmed by 2 bases and 7 bases, with 8 bases remaining between them. CDR1 SGHTA and CDR2 FQGNSA come from the germline V gene. The whole variable domain, remainder taken from reference TRBV7-2 and TRBJ2-5, is GAGVSQSPSNKVTEKGKDVELRCDPISGHTALYWYRQSLGQGLEFLIYFQGNSAPDKSGLPSDRFSAERTGGSVSTLTIQRTQQEDSAVYLCASSLPRGTQYFGPGTRLLVL.